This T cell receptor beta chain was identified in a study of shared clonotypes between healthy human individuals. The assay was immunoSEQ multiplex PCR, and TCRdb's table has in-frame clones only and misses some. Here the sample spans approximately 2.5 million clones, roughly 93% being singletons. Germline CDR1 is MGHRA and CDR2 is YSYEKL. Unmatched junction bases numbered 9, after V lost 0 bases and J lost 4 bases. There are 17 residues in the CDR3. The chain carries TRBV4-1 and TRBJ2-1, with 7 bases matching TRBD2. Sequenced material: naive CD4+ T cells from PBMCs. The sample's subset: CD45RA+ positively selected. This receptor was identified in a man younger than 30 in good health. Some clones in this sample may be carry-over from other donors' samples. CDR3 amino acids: CASSQDIGASGYNEQFF. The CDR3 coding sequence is TGCGCCAGCAGCCAAGATATCGGGGCTAGCGGATACAATGAGCAGTTCTTC.